Listed below are T cell receptor beta chains from one sample, sequenced in a study of shared clonotypes between healthy human individuals. Sequencing was performed with immunoSEQ multiplex PCR; in TCRdb, only in-frame clones are kept and a portion is missing. The data contain 630,000 or so clones, 95% to 98% of them seen just once; the ten biggest clones take up 0.3%. Material for sequencing was naive CD8+ T cells sorted from blood. All receptors derive from a man between 25 and 39 years old in good health. Each CDR3 is given with its conserved first and last residue. The D gene is left open where the match is weak. The size field is filled for only some rows; it gives once, few, many or a size class.

v_gene	abundance	d_gene	j_gene	CDR3aa	CDR3nt
TRBV19	.	.	TRBJ2-7	CASTAGGRLYEQYF	TGTGCCAGTACTGCTGGAGGGAGGCTGTACGAGCAGTACTTC
TRBV9	.	TRBD1	TRBJ2-7	CASSVGQGVFREQYF	TGTGCCAGCAGCGTAGGACAGGGGGTTTTTCGCGAGCAGTACTTC
TRBV5-1	.	TRBD1	TRBJ2-3	CASTRTGGRTDTQYF	TGCGCCAGCACCCGGACAGGGGGTCGCACAGATACGCAGTATTTT
TRBV6-5	.	.	TRBJ1-4	CASSYSGGGEKLFF	TGTGCCAGCAGTTACTCAGGGGGAGGTGAAAAACTGTTTTTT
TRBV4-1	.	.	TRBJ2-1	CASSHRQLTAYNEQFF	TGCGCCAGCAGCCACCGACAGTTAACCGCCTACAATGAGCAGTTCTTC
TRBV5-8	.	TRBD2	TRBJ2-1	CASSLAGGSRQFF	TGTGCCAGCAGCTTGGCCGGCGGGAGTAGGCAGTTCTTC
TRBV5-4	once	.	TRBJ2-7	CASSLDRSYEQYF	TGTGCCAGCAGCTTGGACCGGTCCTACGAGCAGTACTTC
TRBV29-1	.	.	TRBJ2-3	CSVERDTQYF	TGCAGCGTTGAAAGAGATACGCAGTATTTT
TRBV29-1	once	TRBD1	TRBJ2-5	CSVEGPDRRQETQYF	TGCAGCGTTGAAGGCCCGGACAGGCGCCAAGAGACCCAGTACTTC
TRBV19	.	.	TRBJ2-2	CASSIEGRQTLNTGELFF	TGTGCCAGTAGTATAGAAGGTCGGCAGACCCTAAACACCGGGGAGCTGTTTTTT
TRBV5-1	few	.	TRBJ2-7	CASSLEGSSYEQYF	TGCGCCAGCAGCTTGGAAGGGAGCTCCTACGAGCAGTACTTC
TRBV6-4	.	TRBD2	TRBJ2-3	CASSDSAGGIDTQYF	TGTGCCAGCAGTGACTCGGCGGGAGGAATAGATACGCAGTATTTT
TRBV7-9	.	.	TRBJ2-3	CASSLPGYTDTQYF	TGTGCCAGCAGCTTGCCGGGCTACACAGATACGCAGTATTTT
TRBV5-1	.	TRBD1	TRBJ2-7	CASQTGNSYEQYF	TGCGCCAGCCAGACAGGGAACTCCTACGAGCAGTACTTC
TRBV13	.	.	TRBJ2-1	CASSLGYPGANEQFF	TGTGCCAGCAGCTTAGGGTATCCAGGGGCCAATGAGCAGTTCTTC
TRBV5-1	.	TRBD1	TRBJ2-7	CASSDGQAPGWEQYF	TGCGCCAGCAGCGACGGACAGGCCCCAGGGTGGGAGCAGTACTTC
TRBV29-1	.	TRBD2	TRBJ2-1	CSVRFLADEYNEQFF	TGCAGCGTTAGATTCCTAGCGGACGAATACAATGAGCAGTTCTTC
TRBV6-4	.	.	TRBJ2-1	CASSEDGSSYNEQFF	TGTGCCAGCAGTGAGGACGGGAGCTCCTACAATGAGCAGTTCTTC
TRBV7-6	.	.	TRBJ1-1	CASSLNRGATEAFF	TGTGCCAGCAGCTTAAATAGGGGGGCCACTGAAGCTTTCTTT
TRBV14	.	.	TRBJ1-1	CASSQVGNTEAFF	TGTGCCAGCAGCCAAGTGGGGAACACTGAAGCTTTCTTT
TRBV7-6	.	TRBD2	TRBJ2-5	CASSPGEGSSQETQYF	TGTGCCAGCAGCCCCGGGGAGGGGAGTAGTCAAGAGACCCAGTACTTC
TRBV27	.	TRBD2	TRBJ2-1	CASGGLAGHEQFF	TGTGCCAGCGGGGGACTAGCGGGCCATGAGCAGTTCTTC
TRBV9	once	.	TRBJ2-7	CASSVASSGRPGEQYF	TGTGCCAGCAGCGTAGCATCCAGCGGCAGGCCCGGGGAGCAGTACTTC
TRBV19	.	.	TRBJ2-1	CASSIILAGEQFF	TGTGCCAGTAGTATCATCCTAGCTGGTGAGCAGTTCTTC
TRBV4-1	.	TRBD1	TRBJ2-2	CASSRAGTASGELFF	TGCGCCAGCAGCCGGGCCGGGACAGCCTCCGGGGAGCTGTTTTTT
TRBV10-2	once	.	TRBJ2-1	CASSESPWEQFF	TGCGCCAGCAGTGAGTCGCCGTGGGAGCAGTTCTTC
TRBV28	.	TRBD1	TRBJ2-1	CASSFRDRAHEQFF	TGTGCCAGCAGTTTCCGGGACAGGGCCCATGAGCAGTTCTTC
TRBV28	.	TRBD2	TRBJ2-5	CASSGLAIQETQYF	TGTGCCAGCAGTGGACTAGCGATACAAGAGACCCAGTACTTC
TRBV5-6	.	.	TRBJ2-1	CASSAPATGYNEQFF	TGTGCCAGCAGCGCTCCCGCTACAGGATACAATGAGCAGTTCTTC
TRBV4-3	.	.	TRBJ2-7	CASSQAVTGSYEQYF	TGCGCCAGCAGCCAAGCTGTGACGGGGTCCTACGAGCAGTACTTC
TRBV6-1	.	.	TRBJ2-7	CASSEISWGERYEQYF	TGTGCCAGCAGTGAAATCTCCTGGGGCGAACGCTACGAGCAGTACTTC
TRBV11-2	.	TRBD1	TRBJ2-7	CASSLGTGYEQYF	TGTGCCAGCAGCTTGGGGACAGGCTACGAGCAGTACTTC
TRBV27	.	.	TRBJ2-3	CASSFFSGTDTQYF	TGTGCCAGCAGTTTTTTTTCCGGCACAGATACGCAGTATTTT
TRBV4-3	.	TRBD1	TRBJ1-1	CASSPGTGLNTEAFF	TGCGCCAGCAGCCCTGGGACAGGGCTGAACACTGAAGCTTTCTTT
TRBV9	.	.	TRBJ2-7	CASSVDKGRDEQYF	TGTGCCAGCAGCGTAGATAAGGGTCGCGACGAGCAGTACTTC
TRBV7-9	.	.	TRBJ2-2	CAHPGEGSTGELFF	TGTGCCCACCCGGGTGAGGGGTCCACCGGGGAGCTGTTTTTT
TRBV5-1	.	.	TRBJ1-1	CASSFGENTEAFF	TGCGCCAGCAGCTTCGGGGAGAACACTGAAGCTTTCTTT
TRBV19	.	.	TRBJ1-2	CASSIPRKTHNGGYTF	TGTGCCAGTAGTATCCCCAGAAAGACCCACAATGGGGGCTACACCTTC
TRBV4-1	.	.	TRBJ2-7	CASSQARDTTYEQYF	TGCGCCAGCAGCCAGGCCAGGGACACCACCTACGAGCAGTACTTC
TRBV27	.	.	TRBJ2-7	CASSFGEIYEQYF	TGTGCCAGCAGTTTCGGGGAGATTTACGAGCAGTACTTC
TRBV7-9	.	.	TRBJ2-1	CASSFLWLGFF	TGTGCCAGCAGCTTCCTCTGGTTGGGATTCTTC
TRBV6-6	.	TRBD2	TRBJ2-7	CASTGTSIGAEQYF	TGTGCCAGCACCGGGACTAGCATTGGGGCCGAGCAGTACTTC
TRBV28	.	.	TRBJ1-2	CASSYGAYGYTF	TGTGCCAGCAGTTATGGTGCCTATGGCTACACCTTC
TRBV9	.	TRBD2	TRBJ2-7	CASSEGTSGSSYEQYF	TGTGCCAGCAGCGAGGGGACTAGCGGGAGCTCCTACGAGCAGTACTTC
TRBV21-1	.	.	TRBJ2-2	CASSKEGGELFF	TGTGCCAGCAGCAAAGAGGGCGGGGAGCTGTTTTTT
TRBV11-2	.	TRBD1	TRBJ2-7	CASRATGAAYEQYF	TGTGCCAGCAGGGCTACAGGGGCGGCATACGAGCAGTACTTC
TRBV4-3	.	.	TRBJ2-7	CASSQVKGTYEQYF	TGCGCCAGCAGCCAAGTTAAGGGTACCTACGAGCAGTACTTC
TRBV5-6	.	.	TRBJ2-5	CASSFQGSETQYF	TGTGCCAGCAGCTTTCAGGGGAGCGAGACCCAGTACTTC
TRBV9	.	.	TRBJ2-5	CASSVDGQNQETQYF	TGTGCCAGCAGCGTAGATGGACAGAACCAAGAGACCCAGTACTTC
TRBV29-1	.	TRBD2	TRBJ2-1	CSAWGELLAGGPQGYNEQFF	TGCAGCGCATGGGGGGAACTTCTAGCGGGAGGGCCGCAGGGCTACAATGAGCAGTTCTTC
TRBV27	.	TRBD2	TRBJ2-7	CASSLSGGSYEQYF	TGTGCCAGCAGTTTATCGGGGGGGAGCTACGAGCAGTACTTC
TRBV4-3	once	.	TRBJ1-2	CASSQDGPEAARTF	TGCGCCAGCAGCCAAGATGGCCCTGAAGCGGCTCGTACCTTC